These T cell receptor beta chains were read from a single sample in a study of blood T cell repertoires in COVID-19. Assay used: immunoSEQ multiplex PCR; TCRdb lists only in-frame clones, some missing. The sample lists about 260,000 clones, around four fifths occurring once. What was sequenced was peripheral blood. These receptors originate from a woman of 80 years or more with acute or convalescent COVID-19. The CDR3 runs from the conserved cysteine through the conserved F or W. D genes are given only for firm matches. The size field is filled for only some rows; it gives once, few, many or a size class.

TRBV5-6	.	.	TRBJ2-7	TGTGCCAGCAGCTTTGACAGAATCGGCAGGGAGCAGTACTTC	CASSFDRIGREQYF
TRBV6-2/TRBV6-3	.	.	TRBJ1-1	TGTGCCAGCAGTTACGGGAGATGGGGGCTGAACACTGAAGCTTTCTTT	CASSYGRWGLNTEAFF
TRBV30	TRBD1	.	TRBJ1-1	TGTGCCTGGAGTCCCCCCAGGGGAAGGGGGCGCGTGCCTGAGGCTTTCTTT	CAWSPPRGRGRVPEAFF
TRBV6-5	TRBD1	.	TRBJ1-1	TGTGCCAGCAGTTACACATCGACAGGGGTTCTTGAAGCTTTCTTT	CASSYTSTGVLEAFF
TRBV19	TRBD2	.	TRBJ2-1	TGTGCCAGTAGTATAGGAGGCGGGGGGGTTCGGAATGAGCAGTTCTTC	CASSIGGGGVRNEQFF
TRBV5-4	TRBD2	once	TRBJ2-1	TGTGCCAGCAGCTTTCTAGCGGGCACATACAATGAGCAGTTCTTC	CASSFLAGTYNEQFF
TRBV3-1/TRBV3-2	.	.	TRBJ2-5	TGTGCCAGCAGCCAGAGGGGGAGGGGAGTGGAGACCCAGTACTTC	CASSQRGRGVETQYF
TRBV7-2	.	few	TRBJ1-6	TGTGCCAGCAGCTTTAATGTCCGGGGCTCCTATAATTCACCCCTCCACTTT	CASSFNVRGSYNSPLHF
TRBV6-1	.	.	TRBJ1-2	TGTGCCAGCAGTGAGGAAAAGGCAGGGAACTATGGCTACACCTTC	CASSEEKAGNYGYTF
TRBV5-4	TRBD2	.	TRBJ2-3	TGTGCCAGCAGCCCCGGACTAGCTGGAGATACGCAGTATTTT	CASSPGLAGDTQYF
TRBV9	.	.	TRBJ1-3	TGTGCCAGCAGCGCCCCCGGCCAGGGCTCTGGAAACACCATATATTTT	CASSAPGQGSGNTIYF
TRBV29-1	TRBD1	.	TRBJ1-5	TGCAGCCCTGACAGGGGCCCCGGTGGTAGCAATCAGCCCCAGCATTTT	CSPDRGPGGSNQPQHF
TRBV5-1	.	.	TRBJ2-3	TGCGCCAGCAGCTTTCAGGCAGATACGCAGTATTTT	CASSFQADTQYF
TRBV3-1/TRBV3-2	TRBD1	.	TRBJ1-5	TGTGCCAGCAGCCAGGGGACAGGCAATCAGCCCCAGCATTTT	CASSQGTGNQPQHF
TRBV19	TRBD2	.	TRBJ2-4	TGTGCCAGTAGTTTACTTAGCGGGAGGTCTTCCAAAAACATTCAGTACTTC	CASSLLSGRSSKNIQYF
TRBV7-2	.	few	TRBJ2-3	TGTGCCAGCAGCCGGACACTGAGCACAGATACGCAGTATTTT	CASSRTLSTDTQYF
TRBV3-1/TRBV3-2	.	.	TRBJ1-1	TGTGCCAGCAAAACGATTGCAGGCCACACTGAAGCTTTCTTT	CASKTIAGHTEAFF
TRBV30	.	.	TRBJ1-6	TGTGCCTGGAGATCTACGGGGGTAGGCAGTTCACCCCTCCACTTT	CAWRSTGVGSSPLHF
TRBV18	.	.	TRBJ1-3	TGTGCCAGCCTGTACGGGACAGGAAACACCATATATTTT	CASLYGTGNTIYF
TRBV2	.	once	TRBJ1-5	TGTGCCAGCCGTAAAACAGAAAAGAGCAATCAGCCCCAGCATTTT	CASRKTEKSNQPQHF
TRBV14	TRBD2	.	TRBJ2-1	TGTGCCAGCAGCCAAGTTTCTAGCGGGTACTCCTACAATGAGCAGTTCTTC	CASSQVSSGYSYNEQFF
TRBV4-1	TRBD1	.	TRBJ1-1	TGCGCCAGCAGCCAAGATCGGAACAGGGGGTCGGTGAACACTGAAGCTTTCTTT	CASSQDRNRGSVNTEAFF
TRBV7-3	.	few	TRBJ1-2	TGTGCCAGCAGCTTAACAACAGGGAACTATGGCTACACCTTC	CASSLTTGNYGYTF
TRBV5-6	.	.	TRBJ1-4	TGTGCCAGCAGCTTGGAAAGAGCACGGGAAAAACTGTTTTTT	CASSLERAREKLFF
TRBV11-3	TRBD1	.	TRBJ2-1	TGTGCCAGCAGCTTAAAGGGAACGGGACAGGGAGCCGGCAATGAGCAGTTCTTC	CASSLKGTGQGAGNEQFF
TRBV5-4	TRBD1	.	TRBJ2-1	TGTGCCAGCAGCCAACAGGGGGGTCCCTACAATGAGCAGTTCTTC	CASSQQGGPYNEQFF
TRBV5-5	TRBD1	.	TRBJ1-6	TGTGCCAGCAGCAGTGGACAGGCCCGAAGCTCCTATAATTCACCCCTCCACTTT	CASSSGQARSSYNSPLHF
TRBV9	TRBD2	.	TRBJ2-3	TGTGCCAGCAGCCCCGTCGGAGCGGGAGTAACAGATACGCAGTATTTT	CASSPVGAGVTDTQYF
TRBV6-6	.	few	TRBJ1-2	TGTGCCAGCAGTTCAGGGGAAGGCTACACCTTC	CASSSGEGYTF
TRBV7-3	TRBD1	once	TRBJ1-2	TGTGCCAGCAGCCGACAGGGGGACTATGGCTACACCTTC	CASSRQGDYGYTF
TRBV7-9	.	.	TRBJ2-6	TGTGCCAGCAGCCCCTTTAGCAGGGGCACTGGGGCCAACGTCCTGACTTTC	CASSPFSRGTGANVLTF
TRBV29-1	TRBD2	.	TRBJ2-1	TGCAGCGTTGGACTAGCGGTCAATGAGCAGTTCTTC	CSVGLAVNEQFF
TRBV10-3	TRBD1	.	TRBJ1-3	TGTGCCATCAGTGAGTCGATGGGGACAGGGGGCACGGGAAACACCATATATTTT	CAISESMGTGGTGNTIYF
TRBV19	TRBD1	.	TRBJ2-3	TGTGCCAGTAGTCCGGGACAGGGATTACCGACGCAGTATTTT	CASSPGQGLPTQYF
TRBV4-3	TRBD2	.	TRBJ2-2	TGCGCCAGCAGCCAAGATGAGCGGGGGGGCCAGTACACCGGGGAGCTGTTTTTT	CASSQDERGGQYTGELFF
TRBV5-6	.	.	TRBJ1-5	TGTGCCAGCAGCTTGGGAGGCGCGTTTCAGCCCCAGCATTTT	CASSLGGAFQPQHF
TRBV29-1	.	few	TRBJ1-2	TGCAGCGTTTCAGACACCGCCTATGGCTACACCTTC	CSVSDTAYGYTF
TRBV18	TRBD1	.	TRBJ2-3	TGTGCCAGCTCACCATCGGCAGGGGGAGTGGATACGCAGTATTTT	CASSPSAGGVDTQYF
TRBV5-1	TRBD1	.	TRBJ1-1	TGCGCCAGCAGCACCCGCAGACAGGGCGCTGAAGCTTTCTTT	CASSTRRQGAEAFF
TRBV28	.	.	TRBJ1-2	TGTGCCAGCAGTTTGGGCCCCCCTGGCTACACCTTC	CASSLGPPGYTF
TRBV7-7	.	.	TRBJ2-1	TGTGCTAGCAGCCAGAGGGACACGGGTGAGCAGTTCTTC	CASSQRDTGEQFF
TRBV5-4	.	.	TRBJ1-1	TGTGCCAGCAGCTTGGTCGTCAGGGATAACACTGAAGCTTTCTTT	CASSLVVRDNTEAFF
TRBV21-1	.	.	TRBJ1-5	TGTGCCACCCACCGGGACATTGGGACGTTGGGGCCCCAGCATTTT	CATHRDIGTLGPQHF
TRBV11-2	TRBD1	.	TRBJ1-4	TGTGCCAGCAGCTCTCCCGGAACAGGGGGCTCTGAAAAACTGTTTTTT	CASSSPGTGGSEKLFF
TRBV2	TRBD2	.	TRBJ2-7	TGTGCCAGCAGACCATATAGCGGGGACGCCTACGAGCAGTACTTC	CASRPYSGDAYEQYF
TRBV6-5	TRBD2	.	TRBJ2-5	TGTGCCAGCAGTTCCCTGGGACTACAAGAGACCCAGTACTTC	CASSSLGLQETQYF
TRBV12-5	TRBD2	.	TRBJ2-5	TGTGCTAGTGGGCTGCGGGGGTCCCAAGAGACCCAGTACTTC	CASGLRGSQETQYF
TRBV28	.	.	TRBJ1-4	TGTGCCAGCAGTTTGGAGGGGTTTGGGGAAAAACTGTTTTTT	CASSLEGFGEKLFF
TRBV5-5	TRBD2	.	TRBJ2-7	TGTGCCAGCAGCGTGCACACGGGACTACAAGCCGAGCAGTACTTC	CASSVHTGLQAEQYF
TRBV6-5	TRBD2	.	TRBJ2-1	TGTGCCAGCAGGCTGACTAGCGGGACCTACAATGAGCAGTTCTTC	CASRLTSGTYNEQFF
TRBV29-1	.	.	TRBJ2-1	TGCAGCGAGCGTACCACCTACAATGAGCAGTTCTTC	CSERTTYNEQFF